A single T cell receptor (beta chain) is shown here with its context. Its cognate antigen has yet to be identified. Within one base of it there is no much larger clone, and no base qualities were kept. Using a modified ARM-PCR protocol with multiple V-beta primers and a C-beta primer, the team built TCRB libraries from RNA through three nested multiplex PCR rounds. TCRB-specific cDNA was synthesized from 0.45 to 0.5 ug total RNA with ProtoScript II Reverse Transcriptase and a C-beta primer. No unique molecular identifiers were described for the TCRB libraries. In the third PCR, barcodes and adapters were added over approximately 24 cycles with Deep VentR (exo-) polymerase, and the 250-500 bp bands were then gel purified. An Illumina HiSeq 2500 was used to sequence the TCRB libraries with 250 bp paired-end reads. In the paper's pipeline: Reads were cleaned with Trimmomatic, merged with FLASH, assigned V, D and J segments with MiGEC, and analyzed with VDJtools. VDJtools was used to calculate the Shannon-Wiener diversity index, which quantified repertoire diversity. TCRdb passed the public sequencing reads through fastp at Q25 and MiXCR, retaining productive beta sequences. Identical CDR3 protein sequences are pooled into one entry, listed with their most common genes and DNA. TCRdb, rather than the study authors, made the V and J calls. For this sample there are 10,000 to 15,000 distinct CDR3 sequences; 64% appear just once. The biggest ten clones account for around a third of the sample.

The data stem from a study of tumor-infiltrating lymphocytes in glioblastoma multiforme (dated by TCRdb to 2015 to 2018). Describing the broader study: To find out whether intratumoral genomic heterogeneity fosters TIL diversity, the study jointly investigated somatic mutations, TIL diversity and immune response activity. Study-level results and caveats: The authors noted that sorting T cells into functional subsets, which was not done in the study, would be a future improvement. Generalizability was limited because only one glioblastoma patient was included in the TCR and somatic mutation analysis. Clone frequencies may be distorted by RNA-based TCR sequencing because unequal numbers of TCR transcripts are carried by T cells.

The AllPrep DNA/RNA mini kit was used to purify genomic DNA and total RNA simultaneously from each of the approximately eleven tumor samples. Every RNA sample had an OD 260/280 ratio above 1.9 and an RNA integrity number above 6.5. The sequenced material came from brain tumor tissue. The sequence was collected from a male donor with glioblastoma.

The CDR3 loop reads CASSDLIGTGELFF. The nucleotide sequence reads as follows: TGTGCCAGCAGTGACTTAATTGGCACGGGGGAGCTGTTTTTT. This chain joins TRBV6-1 to TRBJ2-2; there is no confident call for the D gene. From cysteine to phenylalanine, the CDR3 is 14 amino acids long. Here the CDR3 DNA is all that survives: 42 bases in frame from base 1. Via the germline V gene, CDR1 is MNHNS and CDR2 SASEGT. The junction shows trimming of 3 bases on V and 8 bases on J, plus 13 bases between the germline ends.